The 26 T cell receptor beta chains below all came from one sample that was sequenced in a study of cytomegalovirus exposure and HLA in healthy donors. This PCR relied on a set of 60 Vbeta primers and 13 Jbeta primers. The table came from immunoSEQ multiplex PCR; TCRdb's copy has only in-frame clones and leaves some out. The table shows some 120,000 clones, with approximately 80% occurring only once. The specimen was PBMCs. These receptors were taken from a man aged 18 to 29 in good health and CMV-seronegative.

The V gene is TRBV4-1, the J gene TRBJ2-2, with a tentative D call TRBD1 (6 bases). V was trimmed by 3 bases and J by 4 bases, leaving 15 bases between them. Germline CDR1 reads MGHRA; CDR2 reads YSYEKL. CDR3 size: 16 residues. CDR3 protein: CASSQTQGVGTGELFF. The CDR3 DNA sequence: TGCGCCAGCAGCCAGACACAGGGAGTTGGCACCGGGGAGCTGTTTTTT.

In its sample, this clone was seen a few times. The V gene is TRBV5-6, the J gene TRBJ1-4; D may be TRBD1 (6 bases). The length of the CDR3 is 19 residues. V was pared by 1 base and J by 3 bases, with 22 bases between. The germline V gene encodes CDR1 SGHDT and CDR2 YYEEEE. CDR3 region: CASSLSPGHTLKANEKLFF. The CDR3 DNA is TGTGCCAGCAGCTTGAGTCCGGGACACACGCTGAAGGCTAATGAAAAACTGTTTTTT. The complete variable domain, with remaining parts taken from reference TRBV5-6 and TRBJ1-4, reads DAGVTQSPTHLIKTRGQQVTLRCSPKSGHDTVSWYQQALGQGPQFIFQYYEEEERQRGNFPDRFSGHQFPNYSSELNVNALLLGDSALYLCASSLSPGHTLKANEKLFFGSGTQLSVL.

In its sample, this clone was seen once. This chain links TRBV27 with TRBJ2-4, with D possibly matching TRBD1 (6 bases). The CDR3 contains 19 residues. V lost 2 bases and J 0 bases, leaving 20 bases between the germline ends. Germline loops: CDR1 MNHEY, CDR2 SMNVEV (reference sequence). CDR3 amino acids: CASSLERGRDTVAKNIQYF. The CDR3 DNA reads TGTGCCAGCAGTTTAGAACGGGGCCGGGACACAGTAGCCAAAAACATTCAGTACTTC.

The rearrangement joins TRBV18 to TRBJ1-2; 10 positions match TRBD1. The CDR3 is 18 residues long. Germline trimming cut 2 bases from V and 8 bases from J; bases unmatched to any gene: 17. The germline gives CDR1 KGHSH, CDR2 LQKENI. This CDR3 reads CASSPISRGQGRLDGYTF. DNA for the CDR3: TGTGCCAGCTCACCAATATCACGGGGACAGGGGCGGCTTGACGGCTACACCTTC. The whole variable domain, remainder taken from reference TRBV18 and TRBJ1-2, is NAGVMQNPRHLVRRRGQEARLRCSPMKGHSHVYWYRQLPEEGLKFMVYLQKENIIDESGMPKERFSAEFPKEGPSILRIQQVVRGDSAAYFCASSPISRGQGRLDGYTFGSGTRLTVV.

V gene TRBV19 combines with J gene TRBJ2-5, with a tentative D call TRBD2 (6 bases). From germline, CDR1 is LNHDA and CDR2 SQIVND (reference sequence). The CDR3 loop spans 19 amino acids. V lost 6 bases to trimming and J lost 4 bases, with 30 bases between them. DNA for the CDR3: TGTGCCAGTAGCCGCCCTAATGATCGGACTACCAAACGAGGAGAGACCCAGTACTTC. It codes for CASSRPNDRTTKRGETQYF.

This clone was observed a handful of times. J is TRBJ1-1 and V is TRBV5-6; D gene unclear. The CDR3 has 13 amino acids. The germline CDR1 and CDR2 sequences are SGHDT and YYEEEE. V was pared by 2 bases and J by 5 bases, with 10 bases between. The CDR3 DNA sequence: TGTGCCAGCAGCTTTTGGCCGGGAACTGAAGCTTTCTTT. Amino acids: CASSFWPGTEAFF.

The chain carries TRBV5-1 and TRBJ2-5, with TRBD2 identical over 9 bases. This CDR3 contains 15 residues. Trimming removed 0 bases from V and 4 bases from J; junction bases left unmatched: 4. The germline CDR1 and CDR2 sequences are SGHRS and YFSETQ. CDR3 sequence (DNA): TGCGCCAGCAGCTTGGAGGCGGGGGGGCGAGAGACCCAGTACTTC. Its translation is CASSLEAGGRETQYF.

The gene calls are TRBV7-2 and TRBJ2-7; tentative D call: TRBD1 (5 bases). From germline, CDR1 is SGHTA and CDR2 FQGNSA. The ends were cut back, 1 base at V and 11 bases at J, with 15 bases in the middle. The CDR3 totals 13 residues. The CDR3 nucleotides are TGTGCCAGCAGCTTAGGTTTCTTCGGCAGGGAGTACTTC. This encodes CASSLGFFGREYF.

The V call is TRBV5-1, the J call TRBJ1-3; 9 nucleotides align to TRBD1. Germline CDR1 SGHRS, CDR2 YFSETQ. CDR3 length equals 16 residues. The V segment lost 4 bases and the J segment 6 bases; nucleotides outside the gene matches: 11. The CDR3 bases are TGCGCCAGCAGCGACTGGACAGGGGTGGACTCAAACACCATATATTTT. It yields the protein CASSDWTGVDSNTIYF.

The chain couples TRBV11-2 to TRBJ2-3, with D possibly being TRBD2 (7 bases). CDR1 and CDR2 (germline): SGHAT, FQNNGV. V shed 5 bases and J shed 3 bases, with 24 bases lying between them. The length of the CDR3 is 18 residues. CDR3 coding DNA: TGTGCCAGCAGCCCTGGCAGAGGGAAGGGGGGGTCTACAGATACGCAGTATTTT. This sequence encodes CASSPGRGKGGSTDTQYF.

A few counts support this clone. The gene calls are TRBV6-1 and TRBJ1-2; 7 bases fit TRBD1. V was clipped by 7 bases and J by 4 bases; unmatched bases: 9. This CDR3 region has 14 residues. Germline V gene data show CDR1 as MNHNS and CDR2 as SASEGT. CDR3 in DNA: TGTGCCAGCACGCACGGGGGACAGTTCTATGGCTACACCTTC. Protein sequence: CASTHGGQFYGYTF.

V usage is TRBV5-1 and J usage is TRBJ2-7; TRBD1 matches at 8 bases. The CDR3 extends over 18 amino acids. Germline V gene sequence: CDR1 SGHRS, CDR2 YFSETQ. V gave up 6 bases and J gave up 2 bases; unmatched junction bases: 19. The DNA for the CDR3 is TGCGCCAGCAACATCGGGACAGGACTTTCTAGAAGTCCCTACGAGCAGTACTTC. This gives the protein CASNIGTGLSRSPYEQYF.

The CDR3 loop is CAISESRDRGRGTEAFF. CDR3 sequence (DNA): TGTGCCATCAGTGAGTCACGTGACAGGGGGAGGGGGACTGAAGCTTTCTTT. This chain links TRBV10-3 with TRBJ1-1; 9 bases map to TRBD1. The CDR3 is 17 residues long. The junction had 10 bases not matched to a gene; V was cut back by 0 bases and J by 5 bases. CDR1 ENHRY and CDR2 SYGVKD come from the germline V gene.

The chain combines TRBV5-1 with TRBJ1-1; 11 nucleotides line up with TRBD1. Trimming at V came to 3 bases and at J to 8 bases, leaving 0 bases not matched to a gene. The CDR3 loop spans 12 amino acids. Germline assignment: CDR1 SGHRS and CDR2 YFSETQ. As DNA, the CDR3 is TGCGCCAGCAGCTGGACAGGGGGCGAAGCTTTCTTT. Residues: CASSWTGGEAFF. Complete variable domain (other parts from reference TRBV5-1 and TRBJ1-1): KAGVTQTPRYLIKTRGQQVTLSCSPISGHRSVSWYQQTPGQGLQFLFEYFSETQRNKGNFPGRFSGRQFSNSRSEMNVSTLELGDSALYLCASSWTGGEAFFGQGTRLTVV.

The V and J genes are TRBV19 and TRBJ1-5; tentative D call: TRBD1 (6 bases). V lost 5 bases and J 0 bases, leaving 11 bases between the germline ends. Per germline, CDR1 LNHDA and CDR2 SQIVND (reference sequence). The CDR3 length is 15 residues. The CDR3 DNA sequence: TGTGCCAGTAGTGCTAGACAGGTTAGCAATCAGCCCCAGCATTTT. Translation gives CASSARQVSNQPQHF.

The V call is TRBV6-5, the J call TRBJ1-4; TRBD1 is a possible D gene (5 bases). Germline assignment: CDR1 MNHEY and CDR2 SVGAGI. This CDR3 spans 14 amino acids. V was pared by 6 bases and J by 2 bases, with 10 bases between. For the CDR3, the DNA is TGTGCCAGCAGCCCGGGGGGGACTAATGAAAAACTGTTTTTT. It is translated as CASSPGGTNEKLFF.

About this clone: This sample also contains other DNA sequences that code for the same CDR3. The gene calls are TRBV6-1 and TRBJ2-7, with 7 bases identical to TRBD1. CDR1 and CDR2 from the germline V gene are MNHNS and SASEGT. The CDR3 sequence is 12 residues long. Trimming took 4 bases from V and 3 from J; bases not matched to a gene: 0. CDR3 sequence: CASSGDSYEQYF. The CDR3 DNA follows: TGTGCCAGCAGTGGGGACAGCTACGAGCAGTACTTC.

This clone was seen more than once but under ten times. The rearrangement links TRBV2 to TRBJ2-7; D unresolved. Germline V gene sequence: CDR1 SNHLY, CDR2 FYNNEI. The V gene lost 6 bases and the J gene lost 7 bases, with 7 bases spanning the gap. The CDR3 consists of 10 residues. The CDR3 DNA reads as TGTGCCAGCAGGGCCCTGGAGCAGTACTTC. Protein: CASRALEQYF.

This clone was found once. The chain joins TRBV6-1 to TRBJ1-2; perhaps TRBD1 as D (6 bases). The ends were cut back, 7 bases at V and 3 bases at J, with 12 bases in the middle. The germline V gene has CDR1 MNHNS and CDR2 SASEGT. This CDR3 has 13 amino acids. The CDR3 sequence is CASTQDSHYGYTF. CDR3 DNA sequence: TGTGCCAGCACACAGGACAGCCACTATGGCTACACCTTC.

In this sample, this clone turned up a few times. The chain links TRBV6-5 to TRBJ2-3; D is possibly TRBD2 (6 bases). The CDR3 length is 14 residues. V lost 3 bases, J lost 4 bases, and 11 bases lay in between. Per germline, CDR1 MNHEY and CDR2 SVGAGI. The CDR3 DNA reads as TGTGCCAGCAGTTATGTGGGGGGTTCAGATACGCAGTATTTT. This translates into CASSYVGGSDTQYF.

This clone was seen only once. This chain uses TRBV5-1 with TRBJ1-4, with 10 bases identical to TRBD1. J gave up 6 bases and V 3 bases, and 2 bases lay outside the gene matches. The CDR3 has 14 amino acids. Germline V lookup: CDR1 SGHRS, CDR2 YFSETQ. This chain's CDR3 is CASSSDRGDEKLFF. The CDR3 bases are TGCGCCAGCAGCTCGGACAGGGGGGATGAAAAACTGTTTTTT.

The rearrangement uses TRBV29-1 and TRBJ2-3; no reliable D call. Germline assignment: CDR1 SQVTM and CDR2 ANQGSEA. The CDR3 extends over 12 amino acids. Deletions cut 4 bases from V and 3 bases from J, with 8 bases between. The CDR3 DNA reads as TGCAGCGTTGTGATAGCTACAGATACGCAGTATTTT. Translated: CSVVIATDTQYF.

V is TRBV29-1 and J is TRBJ1-4; a weak D match, TRBD1 (6 bases). Deletions cut 4 bases from V and 8 bases from J, with 11 bases between. Germline V gives CDR1 SQVTM, CDR2 ANQGSEA. This CDR3 is 12 amino acids long. The CDR3 loop reads CSVATGREKLFF. The DNA for the CDR3 is TGCAGCGTTGCAACAGGGCGGGAAAAACTGTTTTTT.

This rearrangement joins TRBV4-3 to TRBJ2-3; TRBD1 might be the D (6 bases). The CDR3 is 20 amino acids. Germline V lookup: CDR1 LGHNA, CDR2 YSLEER. V dropped 2 bases and J dropped 2 bases, with 26 bases sitting between them. The CDR3 DNA reads TGCGCCAGCAGCCAACCCCCCATCCGGGGCTTCACAGGGAACACAGATACGCAGTATTTT. Amino acid sequence: CASSQPPIRGFTGNTDTQYF.

J is TRBJ2-5 and V is TRBV14; 8 nucleotides align to TRBD1. The CDR3 length is 16 residues. Germline V gene sequence: CDR1 SGHDN, CDR2 FVKESK. The trim removed 3 bases at V and 1 base at J, leaving 7 bases unmatched. The CDR3 DNA is TGTGCCAGCAGCCACCGGACAGGGATTGGCCAAGAGACCCAGTACTTC. Residues: CASSHRTGIGQETQYF.

The chain carries TRBV7-6 and TRBJ1-6, with 7 bases matching TRBD1. With V trimmed by 4 bases and J by 3 bases, 6 bases remained unmatched. The germline CDR1 and CDR2 sequences are SGHVS and FNYEAQ. This CDR3 region has 16 residues. The CDR3 here is CASSSQDRRYNSPLHF. CDR3 DNA sequence: TGTGCCAGCAGCTCCCAGGACAGGCGCTATAATTCACCCCTCCACTTT.